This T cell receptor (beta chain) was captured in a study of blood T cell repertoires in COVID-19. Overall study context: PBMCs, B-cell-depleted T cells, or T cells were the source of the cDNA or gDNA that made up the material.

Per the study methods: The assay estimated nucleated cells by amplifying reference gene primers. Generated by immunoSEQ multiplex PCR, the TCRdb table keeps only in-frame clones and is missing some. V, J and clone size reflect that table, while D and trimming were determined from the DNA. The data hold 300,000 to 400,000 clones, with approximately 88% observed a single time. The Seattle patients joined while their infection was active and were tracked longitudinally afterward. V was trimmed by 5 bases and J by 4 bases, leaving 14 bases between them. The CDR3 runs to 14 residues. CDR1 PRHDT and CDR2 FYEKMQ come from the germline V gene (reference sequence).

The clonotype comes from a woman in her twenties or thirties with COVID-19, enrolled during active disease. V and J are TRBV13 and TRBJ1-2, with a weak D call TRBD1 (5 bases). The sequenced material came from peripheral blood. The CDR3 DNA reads TGTGCCAGCAGCCCAAGGACAAGCGTCTATGGCTACACCTTC. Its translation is CASSPRTSVYGYTF.